This T cell receptor (beta chain) was observed in a study of identical twins. There are many counts of this clonotype. The target antigen is unknown. The germline V gene encodes CDR1 ENHRY and CDR2 SYGVKD. CDR3 length equals 14 residues. The V and J ends lost 6 bases and 0 bases respectively, with 10 bases between them. Study-wide points: For cord blood, abundant beta clonotypes had fewer insertions, unlike memory repertoires, which showed none. Findings came from cross-sectional statistics, without long-term follow-up of donors.

TCRdb re-analysed the 5' RACE reads in MiXCR, keeping a single row per CDR3 protein. The table records around 530,000 distinct CDR3 sequences, around 15% of them present only once. These data were also reused for a study on yellow fever vaccine responses in identical twins.

The sequencing sample was made of CD4+ T cells sorted from blood. The chain employs TRBV10-3 and TRBJ2-3; D may match TRBD1 or TRBD2 (5 bases each). The clonotype comes from a young woman in good health. The CDR3 DNA follows: TGTGCCATCAGCGGGGCGGACAGCACAGATACGCAGTATTTT. Residues: CAISGADSTDTQYF.